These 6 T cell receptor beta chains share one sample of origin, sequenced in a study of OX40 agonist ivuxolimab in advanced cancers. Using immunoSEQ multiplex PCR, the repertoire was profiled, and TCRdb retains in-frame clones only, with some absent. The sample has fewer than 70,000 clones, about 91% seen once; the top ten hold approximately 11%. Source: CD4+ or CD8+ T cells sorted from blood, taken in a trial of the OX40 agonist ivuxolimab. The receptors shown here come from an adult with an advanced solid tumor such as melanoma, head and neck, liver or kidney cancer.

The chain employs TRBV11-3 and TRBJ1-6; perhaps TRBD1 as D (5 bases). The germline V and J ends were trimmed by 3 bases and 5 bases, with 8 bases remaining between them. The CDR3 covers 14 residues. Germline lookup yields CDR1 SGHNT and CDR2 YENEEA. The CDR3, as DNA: TGTGCCAGCAGCTTCGGGGGGAATAATTCACCCCTCCACTTT. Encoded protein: CASSFGGNNSPLHF. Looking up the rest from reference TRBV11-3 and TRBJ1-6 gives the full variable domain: EAGVVQSPRYKIIEKKQPVAFWCNPISGHNTLYWYLQNLGQGPELLIRYENEEAVDDSQLPKDRFSAERLKGVDSTLKIQPAELGDSAVYLCASSFGGNNSPLHFGNGTRLTVT.

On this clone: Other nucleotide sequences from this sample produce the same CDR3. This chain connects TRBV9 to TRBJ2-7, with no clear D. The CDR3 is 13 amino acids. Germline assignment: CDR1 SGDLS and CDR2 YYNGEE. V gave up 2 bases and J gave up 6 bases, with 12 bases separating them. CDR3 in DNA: TGTGCCAGCAGCGTGGATGCGGCATCCGAGCAGTACTTC. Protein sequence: CASSVDAASEQYF.

CDR3 sequence (DNA): TGTGCCAGCAGCTTAGAGCGGACCGGGAATGAGCAGTTCTTC. Protein product: CASSLERTGNEQFF. The chain recombines TRBV7-6 with TRBJ2-1; D is possibly TRBD2 (5 bases). Germline CDR1 reads SGHVS; CDR2 reads FNYEAQ. Trimming pared 1 base from V and 7 bases from J, leaving 11 bases between. There are 14 residues in the CDR3.

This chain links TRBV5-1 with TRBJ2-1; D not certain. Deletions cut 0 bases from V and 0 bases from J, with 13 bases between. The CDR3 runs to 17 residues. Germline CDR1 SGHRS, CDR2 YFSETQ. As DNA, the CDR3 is TGCGCCAGCAGCTTGGCCTTTGAGGTTAGCTCCTACAATGAGCAGTTCTTC. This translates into CASSLAFEVSSYNEQFF.

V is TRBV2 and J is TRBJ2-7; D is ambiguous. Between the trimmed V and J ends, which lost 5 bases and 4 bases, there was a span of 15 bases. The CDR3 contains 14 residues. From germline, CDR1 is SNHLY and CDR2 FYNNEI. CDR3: CASSPTRSEYEQYF. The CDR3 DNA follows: TGTGCCAGCAGTCCGACTCGCTCGGAGTACGAGCAGTACTTC. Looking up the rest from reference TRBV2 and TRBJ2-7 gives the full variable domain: EPEVTQTPSHQVTQMGQEVILRCVPISNHLYFYWYRQILGQKVEFLVSFYNNEISEKSEIFDDQFSVERPDGSNFTLKIRSTKLEDSAMYFCASSPTRSEYEQYFGPGTRLTVT.

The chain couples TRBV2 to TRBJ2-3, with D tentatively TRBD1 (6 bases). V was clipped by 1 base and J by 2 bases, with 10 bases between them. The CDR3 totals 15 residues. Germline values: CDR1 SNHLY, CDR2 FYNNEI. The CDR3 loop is CASSEVRGITDTQYF. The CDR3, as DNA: TGTGCCAGCAGTGAAGTCAGGGGTATCACAGATACGCAGTATTTT.